These T cell receptor beta chains were read from a single sample in a study of identical twins. Each CDR3 protein is one row after TCRdb ran MiXCR on the 5' RACE reads. The top ten hold more than 0.25% of the sample, which has 1.5 million to 2 million distinct CDR3 sequences, under 35% seen once. The sequenced sample was cord blood. Receptors originate from a newborn girl in good health. Both conserved end residues are part of each CDR3. Fields, in order: D gene, V gene, clone size, CDR3 length, J gene, CDR3 DNA, CDR3 protein. The D gene is left open where the match is weak. A row's size may be missing; if present it is once, few, many or a size class.

NA	TRBV3-1	NA	15	TRBJ1-6	TGTGCCAGCAGCCAAGAAGGGGTAGAGAATTCACCCCTCCACTTT	CASSQEGVENSPLHF
NA	TRBV4-2	NA	15	TRBJ1-4	TGTGCCAGCAGCCAGGGCCGAACAGGGCAGGAAAAACTGTTTTTT	CASSQGRTGQEKLFF
TRBD1	TRBV5-1	NA	17	TRBJ2-3	TGCGCCAGCAGCTTGGCCAGGGGGCGACTAATGACAGATACGCAGTATTTT	CASSLARGRLMTDTQYF
TRBD2	TRBV18	NA	17	TRBJ2-1	TGTGCCAGCTCACCACTGACTAGCGGCTACTCCTACAATGAGCAGTTCTTC	CASSPLTSGYSYNEQFF
NA	TRBV20-1	NA	11	TRBJ1-1	TGCAGTGTGGGGGTAACTGGTGAAGCTTTCTTT	CSVGVTGEAFF
NA	TRBV3-1	NA	13	TRBJ1-2	TGTGCCAGCAGCCACCTTGAGGGATCTGGCTACACCTTC	CASSHLEGSGYTF
NA	TRBV11-3	NA	16	TRBJ2-1	TGTGCCAGCAGCTTAGTTGGTCGGGACTCCTGCAATGAGCAGTTCTTC	CASSLVGRDSCNEQFF
TRBD1	TRBV12-3/TRBV12-4	few	15	TRBJ1-6	TGTGCCAGCAGTCCCCACAGGGGGTGGAATTCACCCCTCCACTTT	CASSPHRGWNSPLHF
NA	TRBV4-1	few	16	TRBJ2-7	TGCGCCAGCAGCCACGGGGTAAAGGGGCCTTACTACGAGCAGTACTTC	CASSHGVKGPYYEQYF
NA	TRBV5-1	few	16	TRBJ2-4	TGCGCCAGCAGCTTGGGCCAGGTCCTAGCCAAAAACATTCAGTACTTC	CASSLGQVLAKNIQYF
NA	TRBV3-1	NA	14	TRBJ2-1	TGTGCCAGCAGCTCCGGGACTGGGGGTAGGCGGCAGTTCTTC	CASSSGTGGRRQFF
NA	TRBV24-1	NA	13	TRBJ2-5	TGTGCCACCAGCCTTGGACTCTCAGGGACCCAGTACTTC	CATSLGLSGTQYF
TRBD1	TRBV28	NA	15	TRBJ1-4	TGTGCCAGCAGTTCAACCGGGACAGGGAGTGAAAAACTGTTTTTT	CASSSTGTGSEKLFF
TRBD2	TRBV29-1	many	18	TRBJ2-1	TGCAGCGTTGATTTCCGCGGGAGCCGAGGGAGCTCCTACAATGAGCAGTTCTTC	CSVDFRGSRGSSYNEQFF
TRBD1	TRBV19	few	14	TRBJ1-2	TGTGCCAGTAGTGCTCGGACAGGGAGTGATCGCTACACCTTC	CASSARTGSDRYTF
NA	TRBV20-1	few	15	TRBJ1-2	TGCAGTGCTAGAGAGGAGCAGCTGTTTAACTATGGCTACACCTTC	CSAREEQLFNYGYTF
NA	TRBV20-1	few	15	TRBJ1-6	TGCAGTGCTAGTAACACTGGACCCAGAAATTCACCCCTCCACTTT	CSASNTGPRNSPLHF
NA	TRBV12-3/TRBV12-4	few	14	TRBJ2-7	TGTGCCAGCAGTAATCTTCGGGTTGCATACGAGCAGTACTTC	CASSNLRVAYEQYF
TRBD2	TRBV5-1	NA	16	TRBJ2-3	TGCGCCAGCAGCTTGTTTACGGGGGGGCCCACAGATACGCAGTATTTT	CASSLFTGGPTDTQYF
TRBD2	TRBV18	few	18	TRBJ2-3	TGTGCCAGCTCACCAAGAGCGGGGTCCAGCGGGGGCACAGATACGCAGTATTTT	CASSPRAGSSGGTDTQYF
NA	TRBV19	NA	15	TRBJ2-5	TGTGCCAGTAGAGTCTCGGGCAGGGACCAAGAGACCCAGTACTTC	CASRVSGRDQETQYF
NA	TRBV20-1	once	13	TRBJ1-1	TGCAGTGTCAGTGGGCAGATGAACACTGAAGCTTTCTTT	CSVSGQMNTEAFF
TRBD1	TRBV27	few	15	TRBJ2-2	TGTGCCAGCAGATTGGACAGGTTGATCACCGGGGAGCTGTTTTTT	CASRLDRLITGELFF
TRBD2	TRBV4-2	few	16	TRBJ2-1	TGTGCCAGCAGCCAAGAAAGGAGCGGGAGTTTCAATGAGCAGTTCTTC	CASSQERSGSFNEQFF
TRBD1	TRBV29-1	NA	14	TRBJ2-1	TGCAGCGTTGGAGACAGGGGAACCTACAATGAGCAGTTCTTC	CSVGDRGTYNEQFF
TRBD1	TRBV6-1	NA	14	TRBJ1-1	TGTGCCAGCAGCCTCACAGGGGCGACCACTGAAGCTTTCTTT	CASSLTGATTEAFF
NA	TRBV20-1	NA	13	TRBJ2-7	TGCAGTGCTAGAGTCTCGACGGACTACGAGCAGTACTTC	CSARVSTDYEQYF
TRBD2	TRBV28	few	18	TRBJ2-7	TGTGCCAGCAGTTTACCCGGGACTAGCGGGAGCCCCTCCTACGAGCAGTACTTC	CASSLPGTSGSPSYEQYF
TRBD1	TRBV6-5	few	15	TRBJ2-1	TGTGCCAGCAGACCCGGGACAGGGCGTTACAATGAGCAGTTCTTC	CASRPGTGRYNEQFF